Described below is a single TCR beta chain sequence and its context. Within the sample, other DNA sequences also encode this same CDR3. This record belongs to a study of blood T cell repertoires in COVID-19. The germline V gene has CDR1 KGHSH and CDR2 LQKENI. There are 13 residues in the CDR3. V was cut by 3 bases and J by 0 bases, with 6 bases left in between. Source study methods: Nucleated cell number was recorded as an estimate derived from reference gene primer amplification. Profiled with immunoSEQ multiplex PCR; TCRdb holds only in-frame clones, not every one. The V and J calls and clone size are taken from that table; D and trimming were inferred from the DNA. The table lists over 110,000 clones, about four fifths of them singletons.

The receptor was isolated from a man at least 80 years old with acute or convalescent COVID-19. The source material was peripheral blood. The rearrangement joins TRBV18 to TRBJ2-7; D unresolved. Here the CDR3 DNA reads TGTGCCAGCTCACCTCCCAGCTCCTACGAGCAGTACTTC. Protein product: CASSPPSSYEQYF. The whole variable domain, remainder taken from reference TRBV18 and TRBJ2-7, is NAGVMQNPRHLVRRRGQEARLRCSPMKGHSHVYWYRQLPEEGLKFMVYLQKENIIDESGMPKERFSAEFPKEGPSILRIQQVVRGDSAAYFCASSPPSSYEQYFGPGTRLTVT.